What follows are 5 T cell receptor beta chains derived from one specimen sequenced in a study of blood T cell repertoires in COVID-19. Assay used: immunoSEQ multiplex PCR; TCRdb lists only in-frame clones, some missing. The data contain about 81,000 clones, 75% to 90% of them singletons. Sequencing was performed on peripheral blood. The receptors come from a man aged 65 to 79 with active or convalescent COVID-19.

The chain links TRBV28 to TRBJ2-2, with D possibly being TRBD2 (5 bases). With 6 bases removed from V and 4 bases from J, the gap between germline ends came to 12 bases. The CDR3 covers 14 residues. Germline values: CDR1 MDHEN, CDR2 SYDVKM. CDR3 protein: CASRGRAGTGELFF. CDR3 sequence (DNA): TGTGCCAGCAGGGGTCGGGCGGGCACCGGGGAGCTGTTTTTT.

V usage is TRBV6-1 and J usage is TRBJ1-2; 7 bases are a match to TRBD1. Germline CDR1 MNHNS, CDR2 SASEGT. The CDR3 has 14 residues. The J segment lost 13 bases and the V segment lost 3 bases, leaving 14 bases of the junction unmatched. For the CDR3, the DNA is TGTGCCAGCAGTGAGCTAAACAGGGGCACGGTAGCCACCTTC. Its protein product is CASSELNRGTVATF.

The chain employs TRBV6-6 and TRBJ1-5; D unresolved. Deletions cut 2 bases from V and 7 bases from J, with 9 bases between. The length of the CDR3 is 13 residues. Germline V gene sequence: CDR1 MNHNY, CDR2 SVGAGI (reference sequence). The chain's CDR3 is CASSYSGEQPQHF. The CDR3 DNA sequence: TGTGCCAGCAGTTACAGTGGGGAGCAGCCCCAGCATTTT.

The J gene is TRBJ2-7, the V gene TRBV3-1 (or the pseudogene TRBV3-2); TRBD2 might be the D (6 bases). The V gene lost 1 base and the J gene lost 5 bases, with 12 bases spanning the gap. CDR3 length: 14 residues. Germline V gene sequence: CDR1 LGHDT, CDR2 YNNKEL (reference sequence). The CDR3 DNA sequence: TGTGCCAGCAGCCAAGTAGGCTGGAGGGACGAGCAGTACTTC. It yields the protein CASSQVGWRDEQYF.

This rearrangement joins TRBV7-3 to TRBJ2-5; 7 nucleotides match TRBD2. The CDR3 extends over 14 amino acids. J was trimmed by 5 bases and V by 4 bases; bases with no gene match: 7. Germline CDR1 SGHTA, CDR2 FQGTGA. The CDR3 bases are TGTGCCAGCAGCTACTCAGCGGGGTACGAGACCCAGTACTTC. Its translation is CASSYSAGYETQYF. The complete variable domain, with remaining parts taken from reference TRBV7-3 and TRBJ2-5, reads GAGVSQTPSNKVTEKGKYVELRCDPISGHTALYWYRQSLGQGPEFLIYFQGTGAADDSGLPNDRFFAVRPEGSVSTLKIQRTERGDSAVYLCASSYSAGYETQYFGPGTRLLVL.